The 23 T cell receptor beta chains presented below share a single source sample, sequenced in a study of control samples from healthy donors and cancer patients. Produced via immunoSEQ multiplex PCR; TCRdb's table is partial and in-frame only. This sample yields tens of thousands of clones, of which more than 90% are seen a single time; 1.7% belongs to the top ten. The sample taken for sequencing was PBMCs. The receptors originated from a middle-aged man with colorectal cancer.

This chain connects TRBV2 to TRBJ2-5; D may be TRBD1 or TRBD2 (6 bases each). Germline V lookup: CDR1 SNHLY, CDR2 FYNNEI. The length of the CDR3 is 13 residues. V lost 7 bases and J 5 bases, leaving 14 bases between the germline ends. CDR3: CASNIQGLETQYF. In nucleotides, the CDR3 is TGTGCCAGCAATATACAGGGACTGGAGACCCAGTACTTC.

This sequence joins TRBV6-5 and TRBJ1-5; D remains ambiguous. The CDR3 runs to 15 residues. Germline V gene data show CDR1 as MNHEY and CDR2 as SVGAGI. V lost 6 bases to trimming and J lost 0 bases, with 12 bases between them. CDR3 region: CASSPAGYSNQPQHF. CDR3 sequence (DNA): TGTGCCAGCAGCCCCGCGGGTTATAGCAATCAGCCCCAGCATTTT.

The V and J genes are TRBV5-3 and TRBJ2-1, with 7 bases lining up with TRBD2. TRBV5-3 is annotated as an ORF whose role is uncertain. V was pared by 4 bases and J by 7 bases, with 23 bases of the junction left unmatched. CDR3 length: 19 residues. The CDR3 loop is CARSPFSAGGISYMNEQFF. In DNA, the CDR3 is TGTGCCAGAAGCCCATTCTCCGCCGGGGGGATTTCCTACATGAATGAGCAGTTCTTC.

This chain joins TRBV2 and TRBJ2-1, with 16 bases identical to TRBD2. The CDR3 contains 16 residues. Germline CDR1 reads SNHLY; CDR2 reads FYNNEI. The J segment lost 4 bases and the V segment lost 7 bases, leaving 4 bases of the junction unmatched. The CDR3 DNA reads as TGTGCCAGCAAAGGGACTAGCGGGGGGGAATACAATGAGCAGTTCTTC. Its protein product is CASKGTSGGEYNEQFF.

The rearrangement joins TRBV7-9 to TRBJ1-1; perhaps TRBD1 as D (5 bases). V lost 5 bases and J lost 0, with 16 bases in between. The CDR3 is made up of 16 amino acids. Germline V gene lookup returns CDR1 SEHNR and CDR2 FQNEAQ (reference sequence). The CDR3 sequence: CASSPPGRTMNTEAFF. The CDR3 DNA is TGTGCCAGCAGCCCCCCGGGACGGACGATGAACACTGAAGCTTTCTTT.

The genes are TRBV4-1 and TRBJ1-1; 8 positions agree with TRBD1. The CDR3 sequence is 16 residues long. The germline V gene encodes CDR1 MGHRA and CDR2 YSYEKL. J gave up 4 bases and V 4 bases, and 11 bases lay outside the gene matches. The CDR3 reads CASSLQTGVGGTEAFF. The CDR3 DNA follows: TGCGCCAGCAGCCTTCAGACAGGGGTGGGAGGCACTGAAGCTTTCTTT.

This chain links TRBV24-1 with TRBJ2-2, with 8 nucleotides matching TRBD2. V lost 7 bases, J lost 6 bases, and 9 bases stayed unmatched. Germline V gives CDR1 KGHDR, CDR2 SFDVKD. This CDR3 region has 15 residues. This CDR3 reads CATSPGTRRSGELFF. The CDR3 region has the DNA TGTGCCACCAGCCCCGGGACTAGAAGGTCCGGGGAGCTGTTTTTT.

This chain connects TRBV18 to TRBJ2-1; D is unresolved. Trimming took 0 bases from V and 5 from J, leaving 8 bases between them. The CDR3 has 14 residues. The V gene's germline CDR1 is KGHSH and CDR2 LQKENI. CDR3 in DNA: TGTGCCAGCTCACCACCGCCTATAAACAATGAGCAGTTCTTC. Protein product: CASSPPPINNEQFF.

V is TRBV4-3 and J is TRBJ1-2; 9 nucleotides align to TRBD1. Trimming took 1 base from V and 3 from J; bases not matched to a gene: 6. Germline-derived CDR1 and CDR2 are LGHNA and YSLEER. CDR3 length: 16 residues. DNA of the CDR3: TGCGCCAGCAGCCAAGTTCCGGGACAGGGTGACTATGGCTACACCTTC. Its translation: CASSQVPGQGDYGYTF.

The chain employs TRBV29-1 and TRBJ2-1; D might be TRBD1 (5 bases). The CDR3 loop spans 12 amino acids. V was cut by 0 bases and J by 6 bases, with 6 bases left in between. Germline CDR1 and CDR2: SQVTM and ANQGSEA. The CDR3 DNA reads as TGCAGCGTTGAAGAGCAGGGCAATGAGCAGTTCTTC. Protein sequence: CSVEEQGNEQFF.

The chain employs TRBV30 and TRBJ1-2; no reliable D call. V was cut by 2 bases and J by 3 bases, with 10 bases left in between. Per germline, CDR1 GTSNPN and CDR2 SVGIG (reference sequence). The CDR3 is 13 amino acids. The CDR3 protein is CAWSPQVDYGYTF. In DNA form, the CDR3 reads TGTGCCTGGAGTCCCCAAGTTGACTATGGCTACACCTTC.

This chain connects TRBV9 to TRBJ1-3; a weak D match, TRBD1 (5 bases). CDR1 is SGDLS, CDR2 YYNGEE, per germline. V was shortened by 3 bases and J by 2 bases, with 12 bases between the two germline ends. The CDR3 consists of 15 residues. Written as DNA, the CDR3 is TGTGCCAGCAGCGCCCGTTCGACAGCTGGAAACACCATATATTTT. Translated, it gives CASSARSTAGNTIYF.

Here the CDR3 DNA reads TGTGCCAGCAGTTCGCGGACAGCCCGAACCTTCCTATATGGCTACACCTTC. Encoded protein: CASSSRTARTFLYGYTF. The rearrangement joins TRBV27 to TRBJ1-2; tentative D call: TRBD1 (6 bases). The CDR3 runs to 17 residues. Germline-derived CDR1 and CDR2 are MNHEY and SMNVEV (reference sequence). Trimming left V 4 bases short and J 5 bases short, with 23 bases between.

The chain is built from TRBV11-1 and TRBJ1-4; tentatively, D is TRBD1 (6 bases). Germline V gene data show CDR1 as SGHAT and CDR2 as FQDESV (reference sequence). Trimming left V 5 bases short and J 1 base short, with 11 bases between. The CDR3 sequence is 15 residues long. The CDR3 region has the DNA TGTGCCAGCAGCCCGGCAGGGGAAACTAATGAAAAACTGTTTTTT. The encoded protein is CASSPAGETNEKLFF.

V is TRBV5-5 and J is TRBJ2-1; 10 nucleotides agree with TRBD2. V lost 4 bases, J lost 7 bases, and 8 bases stayed unmatched. The V gene's germline CDR1 is SGHKS and CDR2 YYEKEE (reference sequence). This CDR3 region has 15 residues. CDR3 coding DNA: TGTGCCAGCAGCCCGGGGACTAGCGTGGATAATGAGCAGTTCTTC. Translating it yields CASSPGTSVDNEQFF.

The genes are TRBV6-5 and TRBJ1-5, with D possibly being TRBD1 (5 bases). V was trimmed by 3 bases and J by 2 bases, leaving 11 bases between them. This CDR3 has 15 amino acids. Germline assignment: CDR1 MNHEY and CDR2 SVGAGI. The CDR3 loop is CASSYQGGGNQPQHF. The DNA for the CDR3 is TGTGCCAGCAGTTATCAGGGTGGGGGCAATCAGCCCCAGCATTTT.

The V call is TRBV5-4, the J call TRBJ2-1, with 7 bases fitting TRBD1. CDR1 SGHNT and CDR2 YYREEE come from the germline V gene (reference sequence). The CDR3 runs 15 residues. The V gene end was trimmed by 4 bases and the J gene end by 2 bases; junction bases not matched to a gene: 6. Written as DNA, the CDR3 is TGTGCCAGCAGCGCCACAGGGGACGCCTACAATGAGCAGTTCTTC. Translation: CASSATGDAYNEQFF.

The CDR3: CASSARGGSSPLHF. For the CDR3, the DNA is TGTGCCAGCAGCGCGCGGGGGGGATCGTCACCCCTCCACTTT. The chain is built from TRBV9 and TRBJ1-6, with D possibly matching TRBD1 (5 bases). The CDR3 runs 14 residues. Germline V gene sequence: CDR1 SGDLS, CDR2 YYNGEE. V shed 3 bases and J shed 10 bases, with 14 bases lying between them.

This clone came up once. The chain links TRBV20-1 to TRBJ1-4; TRBD1 might be the D (6 bases). This CDR3 spans 17 amino acids. Germline V CDR1 and CDR2: DFQATT, SNEGSKA (reference sequence). The V end lost 3 bases, the J end lost 3 bases, and 20 bases lay between the germline ends. The CDR3 DNA sequence: TGCAGTGCTAGTGAGTTCAGGGGCTCTAGGCCTAATGAAAAACTGTTTTTT. This codes for CSASEFRGSRPNEKLFF.

The J gene is TRBJ1-2, the V gene TRBV29-1; D is unresolved. Germline CDR1 is SQVTM and CDR2 is ANQGSEA. The ends were cut back, 3 bases at V and 4 bases at J, with 15 bases in the middle. CDR3 length equals 14 residues. CDR3 protein: CSVDPQAGGYGYTF. The CDR3 region has the DNA TGCAGCGTTGACCCCCAGGCTGGAGGCTATGGCTACACCTTC.

The chain links TRBV7-6 to TRBJ1-2, with no clear D. V lost 5 bases and J 2 bases, leaving 9 bases between the germline ends. CDR1 and CDR2 from the germline V gene are SGHVS and FNYEAQ. This CDR3 comprises 13 residues. CDR3 amino acids: CASSPDGNYGYTF. DNA for the CDR3: TGTGCCAGCAGCCCAGACGGGAACTATGGCTACACCTTC.

The V gene is TRBV9, the J gene TRBJ1-4, with unresolved D. V dropped 3 bases and J dropped 10 bases, with 16 bases sitting between them. CDR3 length: 14 amino acids. CDR1 is SGDLS and CDR2 is YYNGEE in the germline V gene. The DNA of the CDR3 is TGTGCCAGCAGCGAGGGCTCAAGAAGTGGAAAACTGTTTTTT. Its translation: CASSEGSRSGKLFF.

V usage is TRBV19 and J usage is TRBJ1-3; D unclear. V lost 1 base to trimming and J lost 0 bases, with 4 bases between them. Germline CDR1 and CDR2: LNHDA and SQIVND (reference sequence). The CDR3 sequence is 14 residues long. CDR3 in DNA: TGTGCCAGTAGTATAGGTGGCTCTGGAAACACCATATATTTT. This gives the protein CASSIGGSGNTIYF.